Listed here are 20 T cell receptor beta chains from one sample, sequenced in a study of shared clonotypes between healthy human individuals. Using immunoSEQ multiplex PCR, the repertoire was profiled, and TCRdb retains in-frame clones only, with some absent. The sample has roughly 76,000 clones; roughly three fifths are singletons. The sequenced sample consisted of memory CD8+ T cells sorted from blood. Subset noted: CD45RO+ cells pooled with CCR7-negative TemRA cells. The receptors originated from a man between 25 and 39 years old in good health.

The V call is TRBV15, the J call TRBJ2-3; D gene ambiguous. This CDR3 spans 16 amino acids. V lost 8 bases and J lost 0, with 18 bases in between. From germline, CDR1 is LNHNV and CDR2 YYDKDF (reference sequence). This CDR3 reads CATEFGRQPSTDTQYF. Written as DNA, the CDR3 is TGTGCCACCGAGTTTGGACGGCAGCCTAGCACAGATACGCAGTATTTT.

V is TRBV5-6 and J is TRBJ2-1; 7 bases match TRBD1. Trimming removed 4 bases from V and 8 bases from J; junction bases left unmatched: 9. The CDR3 has 14 amino acids. Germline values: CDR1 SGHDT, CDR2 YYEEEE. The CDR3 region is CASSLADRRYEQFF. As DNA, the CDR3 is TGTGCCAGCAGCCTCGCGGACAGGCGCTATGAGCAGTTCTTC.

This chain uses TRBV15 with TRBJ2-5, with 9 bases matching TRBD2. J was trimmed by 5 bases and V by 0 bases; bases with no gene match: 10. The CDR3 is 17 residues long. Germline V CDR1 and CDR2: LNHNV, YYDKDF (reference sequence). The CDR3 nucleotides read TGTGCCACCAGCAGAGATGTAGCGGGAGAGGGGCGGGAGACCCAGTACTTC. Translated: CATSRDVAGEGRETQYF.

This clone has more than one count but fewer than ten. The chain combines TRBV11-2 with TRBJ2-1; TRBD1 matches 9 bases. The CDR3 totals 15 residues. Germline values: CDR1 SGHAT, CDR2 FQNNGV. V shed 1 base, J shed 7 bases, and the junction held 5 bases outside the gene matches. CDR3 nucleotide sequence: TGTGCCAGCAGCTTAGGGGACAGGGTTGGGAATGAGCAGTTCTTC. Protein product: CASSLGDRVGNEQFF.

This clone was counted only a few times. An end of the junction does not agree with germline; a read error may underlie this. The chain is built from TRBV10-3 and TRBJ2-6, with D uncertain. This CDR3 spans 14 amino acids. In germline, CDR1 is ENHRY, CDR2 SYGVKD. The chain's CDR3 is CAIREFSGANVLTF. Written as DNA, the CDR3 is TGTGCCATCAGGGAGTTTTCTGGGGCCAACGTCCTGACTTTC.

This clone was counted a few times. The rearrangement joins TRBV25-1 to TRBJ2-1; D uncertain. The ends were cut back, 3 bases at V and 6 bases at J, with 9 bases in the middle. The CDR3 spans 13 residues. Germline CDR1 MGHDK, CDR2 SYGVNS. This chain's CDR3 is CASSEVRSNEQFF. In DNA form, the CDR3 reads TGTGCCAGCAGTGAGGTCCGTAGCAATGAGCAGTTCTTC.

The chain links TRBV25-1 to TRBJ1-3, with D perhaps matching TRBD1 (6 bases). This CDR3 is built from 15 residues. Between the trimmed V and J ends, which lost 4 bases and 4 bases, there was a span of 14 bases. Germline values: CDR1 MGHDK, CDR2 SYGVNS. CDR3 residues: CASSAYRDIGNTIYF. The CDR3 region has the DNA TGTGCCAGCAGTGCCTACCGGGACATAGGAAACACCATATATTTT.

This chain links TRBV5-1 with TRBJ2-7, with 9 bases aligning to TRBD1. The length of the CDR3 is 15 residues. The germline CDR1 and CDR2 sequences are SGHRS and YFSETQ. J lost 1 base, V lost 4 bases, and 6 bases had no gene match. CDR3 loop: CASSDTGGLSYEQYF. The CDR3 region has the DNA TGCGCCAGCAGCGATACAGGGGGCCTGTCCTACGAGCAGTACTTC.

This clone was seen a handful of times. V gene TRBV28 combines with J gene TRBJ1-5; D uncertain. Germline loops: CDR1 MDHEN, CDR2 SYDVKM. Between the trimmed V and J ends, which lost 6 bases and 3 bases, there was a span of 9 bases. The CDR3 has 13 residues. The CDR3 sequence: CASRPGTNQPQHF. The CDR3 bases are TGTGCCAGCAGGCCTGGTACCAATCAGCCCCAGCATTTT.

The chain carries TRBV7-9 and TRBJ1-2; unclear D gene. This CDR3 is 12 amino acids long. Germline CDR1 is SEHNR and CDR2 is FQNEAQ (reference sequence). V was shortened by 5 bases and J by 3 bases, with 7 bases between the two germline ends. CDR3 protein: CASSLGDYGYTF. CDR3 bases: TGTGCCAGCAGCCTCGGAGACTATGGCTACACCTTC. Together with reference TRBV7-9 and TRBJ1-2, the CDR3 gives the full variable domain: DTGVSQNPRHKITKRGQNVTFRCDPISEHNRLYWYRQTLGQGPEFLTYFQNEAQLEKSRLLSDRFSAERPKGSFSTLEIQRTEQGDSAMYLCASSLGDYGYTFGSGTRLTVV.

The rearrangement uses TRBV7-3 and TRBJ1-2; the D is unclear. CDR1 is SGHTA and CDR2 is FQGTGA in the germline V gene. The ends were cut back, 5 bases at V and 6 bases at J, with 16 bases in the middle. The length of the CDR3 is 14 residues. CDR3 sequence reads: CASSPGRTQDGYTF. Written as DNA, the CDR3 is TGTGCCAGCAGCCCCGGACGGACTCAGGATGGCTACACCTTC. The complete variable domain, with remaining parts taken from reference TRBV7-3 and TRBJ1-2, reads GAGVSQTPSNKVTEKGKYVELRCDPISGHTALYWYRQSLGQGPEFLIYFQGTGAADDSGLPNDRFFAVRPEGSVSTLKIQRTERGDSAVYLCASSPGRTQDGYTFGSGTRLTVV.

This CDR3 reads CASSLDGANYGYTF. CDR3 in DNA: TGTGCCAGCAGCTTAGATGGAGCTAACTATGGCTACACCTTC. The chain combines TRBV5-4 with TRBJ1-2; D is unclear. CDR1 and CDR2 from the germline V gene are SGHNT and YYREEE (reference sequence). V shed 2 bases and J shed 0 bases, with 8 bases lying between them. This CDR3 has 14 residues.

The J gene is TRBJ2-7, the V gene TRBV2; maybe TRBD1 (6 bases). Trimming shortened V by 3 bases and J by 5 bases, and 11 bases separated the two germline ends. This CDR3 contains 13 residues. From germline, CDR1 is SNHLY and CDR2 FYNNEI. DNA of the CDR3: TGTGCCAGCAGTGAGCGCAGGGGAAACGAGCAGTACTTC. As protein: CASSERRGNEQYF.

The chain joins TRBV19 to TRBJ2-7; D call uncertain. Trimming removed 3 bases at V and 1 base at J, with 10 bases between. Germline V lookup: CDR1 LNHDA, CDR2 SQIVND (reference sequence). CDR3 size: 14 residues. The CDR3 loop is CASSINPGSYEQYF. As DNA, the CDR3 is TGTGCCAGTAGTATCAATCCAGGATCCTACGAGCAGTACTTC.

The chain is built from TRBV29-1 and TRBJ2-3, with a possible D match to TRBD2 (5 bases). V was shortened by 7 bases and J by 6 bases, with 23 bases between the two germline ends. The CDR3 spans 15 residues. Looked up from germline, CDR1 is SQVTM and CDR2 is ANQGSEA. CDR3 in amino acids: CSGERFGGEGDTQYF. The CDR3 DNA reads TGCAGCGGGGAGCGATTTGGCGGTGAAGGGGATACGCAGTATTTT.

This clone was counted many times. The chain carries TRBV19 and TRBJ1-5, with D perhaps TRBD1 (6 bases). V was clipped by 2 bases and J by 6 bases, with 11 bases between them. This CDR3 has 14 amino acids. CDR1 LNHDA and CDR2 SQIVND come from the germline V gene (reference sequence). The CDR3 DNA is TGTGCCAGTAGTATACCAGGGGTCGGTCAGCCCCAGCATTTT. Protein sequence: CASSIPGVGQPQHF.

This chain connects TRBV6-5 to TRBJ1-5, with a tentative D call TRBD1 (6 bases). From germline, CDR1 is MNHEY and CDR2 SVGAGI. There are 14 residues in the CDR3. The germline V and J ends were trimmed by 5 bases and 7 bases, with 15 bases remaining between them. CDR3 protein: CASSHRDGRQPQHF. The CDR3 DNA follows: TGTGCCAGCAGTCACAGGGACGGGCGCCAGCCCCAGCATTTT.

This clone was seen a handful of times. The chain uses TRBV7-9 and TRBJ2-7, with 7 bases fitting TRBD2. The junction had 4 bases not matched to a gene; V was cut back by 3 bases and J by 2 bases. Germline V gene data show CDR1 as SEHNR and CDR2 as FQNEAQ (reference sequence). The CDR3 is 14 residues long. CDR3 DNA: TGTGCCAGCAGCTTGGCGGGAGTAGCCTACGAGCAGTACTTC. It specifies CASSLAGVAYEQYF.

CDR3 loop: CASSPGTNYGYTF. CDR3 bases: TGTGCCAGCAGTCCCGGGACAAATTATGGCTACACCTTC. The J gene is TRBJ1-2, the V gene TRBV14; TRBD1 is a possible D gene (6 bases). The CDR3 totals 13 residues. Germline V gene data show CDR1 as SGHDN and CDR2 as FVKESK. V was pared by 6 bases and J by 5 bases, with 13 bases between.

The table lists this clone with a few counts. The V and J genes are TRBV7-8 and TRBJ1-3; D possibly corresponds to TRBD1 (6 bases). The germline V and J ends were trimmed by 5 bases and 1 base, with 12 bases remaining between them. Germline CDR1 SGHVS, CDR2 FQNEAQ. The CDR3 extends over 15 amino acids. The CDR3 loop reads CASSIGTPSGNTIYF. For the CDR3, the DNA is TGTGCCAGCAGCATCGGGACACCATCTGGAAACACCATATATTTT.